This TCR beta chain was retrieved from a study of patients and donors after allogeneic stem cell transplantation. V gave up 4 bases and J gave up 5 bases, with 21 bases separating them. The CDR3 is 17 amino acids. Germline V gives CDR1 MGHRA, CDR2 YSYEKL. Each CDR3 protein is one row after TCRdb ran MiXCR on the RT-PCR reads. The sample lists under 200,000 distinct CDR3 sequences; approximately 30% were seen once. The sample taken for sequencing was blood, either unsorted or a sorted T cell fraction (not recorded which). J is TRBJ1-5 and V is TRBV4-1, with unresolved D. This TCR came from a human donor who was either an allogeneic HSCT recipient or a stem cell or donor lymphocyte infusion donor (not recorded which). It is not recorded whose cells these are; they may come from a transplant donor. CDR3 sequence (DNA): TGCGCCAGCAGCCCCTACCCTGACGGAGTCGACGATCAGCCCCAGCATTTT. This translates into CASSPYPDGVDDQPQHF.